This passage covers 13 T cell receptor beta chains from one sample sequenced in a study of pediatric ulcerative colitis. Sequencing used immunoSEQ multiplex PCR; TCRdb keeps in-frame clones, though not all of them. This sample has over 15,000 clones, with around 70% found just once. The rectum was sampled with one to two pinch biopsies at colonoscopy. Material: gut tissue. The source of these receptors is a girl aged 10 to 17 with moderate ulcerative colitis.

This clone was found once. The chain has TRBV9 and TRBJ2-5; the D gene is possibly TRBD1 (6 bases). The V gene's germline CDR1 is SGDLS and CDR2 YYNGEE. V lost 4 bases to trimming and J lost 1 base, with 14 bases between them. The CDR3 totals 15 residues. CDR3 loop: CASSPRTASQETQYF. In nucleotides, the CDR3 is TGTGCCAGCAGCCCCCGGACAGCCAGCCAAGAGACCCAGTACTTC.

The count of this clone is one. The gene calls are TRBV30 and TRBJ1-2, with D tentatively TRBD1 (6 bases). Per the germline V gene, CDR1 is GTSNPN and CDR2 is SVGIG (reference sequence). V dropped 5 bases and J dropped 4 bases, with 14 bases sitting between them. CDR3 length equals 13 residues. This CDR3 reads CAWETGPRYGYTF. CDR3 DNA sequence: TGTGCCTGGGAGACAGGCCCACGCTATGGCTACACCTTC.

The chain links TRBV10-3 to TRBJ2-1; 9 bases map to TRBD2. Germline CDR1 ENHRY, CDR2 SYGVKD. This CDR3 comprises 16 residues. The junction had 7 bases not matched to a gene; V was cut back by 3 bases and J by 4 bases. CDR3 loop: CAISESSGGIYNEQFF. CDR3 bases: TGTGCCATCAGTGAATCGAGCGGGGGGATATACAATGAGCAGTTCTTC.

The rearrangement uses TRBV5-1 and TRBJ2-3; TRBD1 matches 7 bases. CDR3 length equals 16 residues. V shed 4 bases and J 2 bases; nucleotides not matched to a gene: 10. CDR1 is SGHRS and CDR2 is YFSETQ in the germline V gene. The CDR3 DNA is TGCGCCAGCAGCCCCCAACAGGGGCCTGACACAGATACGCAGTATTTT. This codes for CASSPQQGPDTDTQYF.

V and J are TRBV2 and TRBJ1-5; possibly TRBD1 for D (5 bases). The germline V and J ends were trimmed by 7 bases and 1 base, with 14 bases remaining between them. This CDR3 region has 15 residues. Per the germline V gene, CDR1 is SNHLY and CDR2 is FYNNEI. The CDR3 DNA reads TGTGCCAGCACCAGGACAAGCCAGAGCAATCAGCCCCAGCATTTT. This sequence encodes CASTRTSQSNQPQHF.

This chain links TRBV5-1 with TRBJ2-7, with TRBD1 matching 8 bases. Germline V gene data show CDR1 as SGHRS and CDR2 as YFSETQ. The CDR3 runs to 14 residues. V dropped 3 bases and J dropped 7; count of bases not matched to a gene: 9. The CDR3 sequence: CASSSGQGLGEQYF. CDR3 coding DNA: TGCGCCAGCAGCTCCGGACAGGGACTGGGGGAGCAGTACTTC.

The chain is built from TRBV27 and TRBJ1-2, with 10 bases that match TRBD1. Trimming cost V 5 bases and J 2 bases; bases outside gene matches: 5. The CDR3 has 15 residues. Germline CDR1 is MNHEY and CDR2 is SMNVEV (reference sequence). The CDR3 DNA reads as TGTGCCAGCAGTGCCCCGGGACAGGGGAACTATGGCTACACCTTC. Translated, it gives CASSAPGQGNYGYTF.

Turning to this clone: This same CDR3 is encoded by further DNA sequences in the sample. The DNA of the CDR3 is TGCGCCAGCAGCTTGGCGGGAAATAGCAATCAGCCCCAGCATTTT. As protein: CASSLAGNSNQPQHF. The chain is built from TRBV5-1 and TRBJ1-5; unclear D gene. This CDR3 contains 15 residues. The V end lost 0 bases, the J end lost 0 bases, and 7 bases lay between the germline ends. Per germline, CDR1 SGHRS and CDR2 YFSETQ. The full variable domain, rest sourced from reference TRBV5-1 and TRBJ1-5, is KAGVTQTPRYLIKTRGQQVTLSCSPISGHRSVSWYQQTPGQGLQFLFEYFSETQRNKGNFPGRFSGRQFSNSRSEMNVSTLELGDSALYLCASSLAGNSNQPQHFGDGTRLSIL.

This chain connects TRBV9 to TRBJ2-5; 13 bases line up with TRBD2. Looked up from germline, CDR1 is SGDLS and CDR2 is YYNGEE. This CDR3 comprises 14 residues. The trim removed 3 bases at V and 13 bases at J, leaving 9 bases unmatched. Here the CDR3 DNA reads TGTGCCAGCAGCGCCCGGACTAGCGGGGGCCCTGGGTACTTC. Its translation: CASSARTSGGPGYF.

The V call is TRBV2, the J call TRBJ2-1; no definite D call. CDR3 length equals 10 residues. V lost 10 bases and J lost 7, with 8 bases in between. Germline CDR1 and CDR2: SNHLY and FYNNEI. This CDR3 reads CANKPNEQFF. The CDR3 coding sequence is TGTGCCAACAAGCCAAATGAGCAGTTCTTC.

V and J are TRBV5-5 and TRBJ2-3, with 9 bases lining up with TRBD1. With 5 bases clipped from V and 5 bases from J, the junction kept 9 bases outside the gene matches. The CDR3 contains 15 residues. Germline V gene data show CDR1 as SGHKS and CDR2 as YYEKEE (reference sequence). The CDR3 DNA reads TGTGCCAGCAGACCCGACAGGGGGTTTGGAGATACGCAGTATTTT. Translating it yields CASRPDRGFGDTQYF. The variable domain in full, completed from reference TRBV5-5 and TRBJ2-3, reads DAGVTQSPTHLIKTRGQQVTLRCSPISGHKSVSWYQQVLGQGPQFIFQYYEKEERGRGNFPDRFSARQFPNYSSELNVNALLLGDSALYLCASRPDRGFGDTQYFGPGTRLTVL.

The V and J genes are TRBV7-9 and TRBJ1-1; 8 nucleotides match TRBD1. The V gene end was trimmed by 2 bases and the J gene end by 0 bases; junction bases not matched to a gene: 14. This CDR3 has 19 amino acids. Germline V gives CDR1 SEHNR, CDR2 FQNEAQ (reference sequence). The CDR3 DNA sequence: TGTGCCAGCAGCTTATGGCCCAGAAGACAGGGGTCATTGAACACTGAAGCTTTCTTT. It specifies CASSLWPRRQGSLNTEAFF.

The chain links TRBV5-1 to TRBJ2-3, with 16 bases that match TRBD2. V was clipped by 2 bases and J by 3 bases; unmatched bases: 3. The CDR3 runs to 17 residues. Germline values: CDR1 SGHRS, CDR2 YFSETQ. The CDR3 DNA follows: TGCGCCAGCAGCTTCGGGACTAGCGGGGGGGCAACAGATACGCAGTATTTT. Protein: CASSFGTSGGATDTQYF.